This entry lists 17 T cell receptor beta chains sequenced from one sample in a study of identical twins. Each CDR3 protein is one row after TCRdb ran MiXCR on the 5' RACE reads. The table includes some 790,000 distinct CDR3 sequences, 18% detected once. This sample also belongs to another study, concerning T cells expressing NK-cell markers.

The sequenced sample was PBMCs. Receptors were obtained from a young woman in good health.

The DNA of the CDR3 is TGTGCCAGCAGCCAAGACCGGACAGGAAGAAGGAGTGAAGCTTTCTTT. This codes for CASSQDRTGRRSEAFF. The chain has TRBV14 and TRBJ1-1; 7 bases are a match to TRBD1. Losses at the gene ends were 0 bases for V and 7 bases for J; bases not matched to a gene: 11. CDR1 and CDR2 from the germline V gene are SGHDN and FVKESK. The CDR3 extends over 16 amino acids. The full variable domain, with the rest looked up from reference TRBV14 and TRBJ1-1, is EAGVTQFPSHSVIEKGQTVTLRCDPISGHDNLYWYRRVMGKEIKFLLHFVKESKQDESGMPNNRFLAERTGGTYSTLKVQPAELEDSGVYFCASSQDRTGRRSEAFFGQGTRLTVV.

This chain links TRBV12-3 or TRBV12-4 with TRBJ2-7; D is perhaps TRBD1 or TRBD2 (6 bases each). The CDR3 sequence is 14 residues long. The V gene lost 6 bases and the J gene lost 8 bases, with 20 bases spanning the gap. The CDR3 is CASSPGARGVKQYF. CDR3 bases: TGTGCCAGCAGCCCGGGGGCTAGGGGTGTAAAGCAGTACTTC.

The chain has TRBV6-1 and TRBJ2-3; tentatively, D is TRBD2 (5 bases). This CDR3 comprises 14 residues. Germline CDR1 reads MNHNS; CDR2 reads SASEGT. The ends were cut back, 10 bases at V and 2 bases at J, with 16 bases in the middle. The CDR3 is CAILRGFTTDTQYF. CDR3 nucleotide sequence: TGTGCCATCTTGCGAGGGTTTACCACAGATACGCAGTATTTT.

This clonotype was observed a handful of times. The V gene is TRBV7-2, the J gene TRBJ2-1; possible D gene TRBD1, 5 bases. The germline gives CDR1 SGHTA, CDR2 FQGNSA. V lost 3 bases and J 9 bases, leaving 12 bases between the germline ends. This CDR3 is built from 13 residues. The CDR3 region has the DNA TGTGCCAGCAGCTTGTCACGTGACAGTGAGCAGTTCTTC. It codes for CASSLSRDSEQFF.

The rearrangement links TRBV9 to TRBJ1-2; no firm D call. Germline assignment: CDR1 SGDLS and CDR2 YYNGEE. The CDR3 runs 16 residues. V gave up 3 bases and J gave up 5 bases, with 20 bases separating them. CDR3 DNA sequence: TGTGCCAGCAGCGCACGTGCGGGCACAAGAAGGTATGGCTACACCTTC. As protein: CASSARAGTRRYGYTF. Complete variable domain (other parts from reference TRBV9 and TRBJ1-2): DSGVTQTPKHLITATGQRVTLRCSPRSGDLSVYWYQQSLDQGLQFLIQYYNGEERAKGNILERFSAQQFPDLHSELNLSSLELGDSALYFCASSARAGTRRYGYTFGSGTRLTVV.

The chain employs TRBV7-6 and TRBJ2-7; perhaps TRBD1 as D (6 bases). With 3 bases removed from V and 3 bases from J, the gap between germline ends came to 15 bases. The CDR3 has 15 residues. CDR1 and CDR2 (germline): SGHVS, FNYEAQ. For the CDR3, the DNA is TGTGCCAGCAGCTTGACCTCGGAAGGGGGCTACGAGCAGTACTTC. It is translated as CASSLTSEGGYEQYF.

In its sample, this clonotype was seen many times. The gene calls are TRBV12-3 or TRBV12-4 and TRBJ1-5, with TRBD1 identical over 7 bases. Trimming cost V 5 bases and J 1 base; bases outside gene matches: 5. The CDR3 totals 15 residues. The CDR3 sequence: CASSQGGWSNQPQHF. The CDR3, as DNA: TGTGCCAGCAGTCAGGGGGGTTGGAGCAATCAGCCCCAGCATTTT.

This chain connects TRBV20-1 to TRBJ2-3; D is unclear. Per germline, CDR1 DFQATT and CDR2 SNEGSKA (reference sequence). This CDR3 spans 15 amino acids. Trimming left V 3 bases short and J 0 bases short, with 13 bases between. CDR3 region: CSASTRTASTDTQYF. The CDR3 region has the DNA TGCAGTGCTAGCACACGGACCGCTAGCACAGATACGCAGTATTTT.

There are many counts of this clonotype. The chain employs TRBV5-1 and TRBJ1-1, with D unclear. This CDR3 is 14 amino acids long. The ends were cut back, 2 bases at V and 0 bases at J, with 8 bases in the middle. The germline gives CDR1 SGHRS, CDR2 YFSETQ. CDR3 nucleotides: TGCGCCAGCAGCTTCGAGGCAATGAACACTGAAGCTTTCTTT. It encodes CASSFEAMNTEAFF.

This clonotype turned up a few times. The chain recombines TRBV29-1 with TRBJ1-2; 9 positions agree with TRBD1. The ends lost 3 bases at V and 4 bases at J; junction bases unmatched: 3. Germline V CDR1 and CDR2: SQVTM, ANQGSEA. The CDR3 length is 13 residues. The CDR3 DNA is TGCAGCGTTGATTTGGGACAGGGCTATGGCTACACCTTC. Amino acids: CSVDLGQGYGYTF.

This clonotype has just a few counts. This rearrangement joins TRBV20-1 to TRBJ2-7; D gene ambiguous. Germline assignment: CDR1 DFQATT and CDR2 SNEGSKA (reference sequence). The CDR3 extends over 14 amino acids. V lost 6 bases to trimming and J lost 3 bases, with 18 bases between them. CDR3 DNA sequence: TGCAGTGCCCTGGACCTAGGTAGCTACTACGAGCAGTACTTC. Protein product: CSALDLGSYYEQYF.

The CDR3 DNA sequence: TGTGCCAGCAGCTTAAGGCCTCGGACACTTAGCAATCAGCCCCAGCATTTT. It translates to CASSLRPRTLSNQPQHF. V usage is TRBV11-3 and J usage is TRBJ1-5, with TRBD1 as a possible D gene (5 bases). The CDR3 consists of 17 residues. Germline assignment: CDR1 SGHNT and CDR2 YENEEA. The V gene lost 2 bases and the J gene lost 0 bases, with 14 bases spanning the gap.

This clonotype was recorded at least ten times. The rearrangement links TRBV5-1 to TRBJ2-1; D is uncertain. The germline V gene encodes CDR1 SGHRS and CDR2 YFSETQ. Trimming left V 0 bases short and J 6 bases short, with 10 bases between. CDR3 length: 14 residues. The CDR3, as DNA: TGCGCCAGCAGCTTGGTGACTTATGGCAATGAGCAGTTCTTC. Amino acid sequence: CASSLVTYGNEQFF.

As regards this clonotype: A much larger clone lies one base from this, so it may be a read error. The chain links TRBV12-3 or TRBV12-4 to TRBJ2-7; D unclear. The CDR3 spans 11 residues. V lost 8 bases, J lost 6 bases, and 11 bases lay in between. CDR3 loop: CASCRKGEQYF. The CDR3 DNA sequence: TGTGCCAGCTGCAGGAAGGGCGAGCAGTACTTC.

This CDR3 reads CASSDLGGGPYNEQFF. The CDR3, as DNA: TGTGCCAGCAGTGACCTTGGGGGGGGGCCGTACAATGAGCAGTTCTTC. The chain employs TRBV27 and TRBJ2-1, with a tentative D call TRBD2 (7 bases). This CDR3 region has 16 residues. V was pared by 5 bases and J by 4 bases, with 18 bases between. The germline gives CDR1 MNHEY, CDR2 SMNVEV (reference sequence).

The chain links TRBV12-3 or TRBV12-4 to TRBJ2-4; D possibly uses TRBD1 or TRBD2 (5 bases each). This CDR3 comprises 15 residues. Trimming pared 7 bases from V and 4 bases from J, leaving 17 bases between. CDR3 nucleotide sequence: TGTGCCAGCAACCTCGTTGGGGGTGCTAAAAACATTCAGTACTTC. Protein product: CASNLVGGAKNIQYF.

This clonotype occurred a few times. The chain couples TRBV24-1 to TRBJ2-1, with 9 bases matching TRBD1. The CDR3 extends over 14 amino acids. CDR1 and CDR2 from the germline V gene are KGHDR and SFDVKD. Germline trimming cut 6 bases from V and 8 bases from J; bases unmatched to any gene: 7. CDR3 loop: CATSTGTGSDEQFF. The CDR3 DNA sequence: TGTGCCACCAGTACCGGGACAGGGTCGGATGAGCAGTTCTTC.